The 28 T cell receptor beta chains below come from one sample, sequenced in a study of blood T cell repertoires in COVID-19. Repertoires were generated with immunoSEQ multiplex PCR, while TCRdb's copy carries only in-frame clones and drops some. Here the sample spans approximately 500,000 clones, around nine tenths being singletons. Sample: peripheral blood. All receptors come from a woman in her fifties or sixties with COVID-19, enrolled during active disease.

The J gene is TRBJ1-4, the V gene TRBV19, with D possibly being TRBD1 (6 bases). Trimming removed 6 bases from V and 4 bases from J, with 9 bases in between. CDR1 and CDR2 from the germline V gene are LNHDA and SQIVND (reference sequence). CDR3 length: 13 amino acids. CDR3 DNA sequence: TGTGCCAGTAGGGACAGCCTTAATGAAAAACTGTTTTTT. This codes for CASRDSLNEKLFF.

CDR3 amino acids: CASSFPTGFTEAFF. CDR3 DNA sequence: TGTGCCAGCAGCTTTCCGACAGGGTTCACTGAAGCTTTCTTT. The chain has TRBV5-6 and TRBJ1-1; 7 positions match TRBD1. There are 14 residues in the CDR3. Per germline, CDR1 SGHDT and CDR2 YYEEEE. The V segment lost 2 bases and the J segment 4 bases; nucleotides outside the gene matches: 5.

The V gene is TRBV19, the J gene TRBJ1-2, with TRBD1 identical over 7 bases. Losses at the gene ends were 5 bases for V and 4 bases for J; bases not matched to a gene: 7. CDR3 size: 14 residues. CDR1 and CDR2 (germline): LNHDA, SQIVND (reference sequence). This CDR3 is CASSPATGSYGYTF. In nucleotides, the CDR3 is TGTGCCAGTAGTCCGGCGACAGGGTCCTATGGCTACACCTTC.

The chain uses TRBV18 and TRBJ2-3, with TRBD2 matching over 11 bases. With 0 bases clipped from V and 6 bases from J, the junction kept 11 bases outside the gene matches. Looked up from germline, CDR1 is KGHSH and CDR2 is LQKENI. The CDR3 sequence is 18 residues long. Here the CDR3 DNA reads TGTGCCAGCTCACCACCCGGGACTAGCGGTCTCTTTGCGGATACGCAGTATTTT. It specifies CASSPPGTSGLFADTQYF.

The V call is TRBV7-2, the J call TRBJ2-2; TRBD2 aligns across 8 bases. Germline V lookup: CDR1 SGHTA, CDR2 FQGNSA. This CDR3 is 15 amino acids long. J was trimmed by 5 bases and V by 2 bases; bases with no gene match: 4. The CDR3 DNA reads as TGTGCCAGCAGCTTAAGACTAGCGAGGACCGGGGAGCTGTTTTTT. Translating it yields CASSLRLARTGELFF.

The chain links TRBV7-8 to TRBJ1-5; maybe TRBD1 (6 bases). The ends were cut back, 8 bases at V and 7 bases at J, with 21 bases in the middle. Germline V gene sequence: CDR1 SGHVS, CDR2 FQNEAQ. The CDR3 length is 15 residues. CDR3 DNA sequence: TGTGCCAGCGCATCTGGGAGGGGGAGGAAGCAGCCCCAGCATTTT. It yields the protein CASASGRGRKQPQHF.

V is TRBV19 and J is TRBJ1-1, with D unresolved. Germline-derived CDR1 and CDR2 are LNHDA and SQIVND (reference sequence). The CDR3 consists of 13 residues. Between the trimmed V and J ends, which lost 9 bases and 5 bases, there was a span of 16 bases. CDR3 coding DNA: TGTGCCAGCCCTAACTTGTCGGGGACTGAAGCTTTCTTT. This sequence encodes CASPNLSGTEAFF.

The V gene is TRBV15, the J gene TRBJ2-7; possibly TRBD1 for D (6 bases). V was clipped by 0 bases and J by 3 bases, with 9 bases between them. Germline V lookup: CDR1 LNHNV, CDR2 YYDKDF (reference sequence). The CDR3 loop spans 14 amino acids. CDR3 nucleotide sequence: TGTGCCACCAGCAGAGATAGGGGGTACTACGAGCAGTACTTC. It specifies CATSRDRGYYEQYF.

J is TRBJ1-1 and V is TRBV5-1; 8 bases are a match to TRBD1. The CDR3 totals 15 residues. With V trimmed by 4 bases and J by 7 bases, 12 bases remained unmatched. Germline V gene lookup returns CDR1 SGHRS and CDR2 YFSETQ. The CDR3 nucleotides are TGCGCCAGCAGCCCGGCCGGGACAGGCTATTTTGAAGCTTTCTTT. Its translation is CASSPAGTGYFEAFF.

The V and J genes are TRBV12-5 and TRBJ1-1, with 7 nucleotides matching TRBD1. Unmatched junction bases numbered 5, after V lost 6 bases and J lost 4 bases. From germline, CDR1 is LGHNT and CDR2 FRNRAP. The CDR3 consists of 13 residues. Written as DNA, the CDR3 is TGTGCTAGTGGCACTAACAGGGGCACTGAAGCTTTCTTT. It is translated as CASGTNRGTEAFF.

The chain is built from TRBV5-1 and TRBJ1-1; 9 bases fit TRBD1. The trim removed 2 bases at V and 5 bases at J, leaving 10 bases unmatched. This CDR3 comprises 16 residues. Germline CDR1 and CDR2: SGHRS and YFSETQ. CDR3 nucleotide sequence: TGCGCCAGCAGCTTTAGTAGCAGACAGGGGGAAACTGAAGCTTTCTTT. It yields the protein CASSFSSRQGETEAFF.

The chain combines TRBV19 with TRBJ2-1; 7 bases align to TRBD1. CDR3 size: 15 residues. CDR1 LNHDA and CDR2 SQIVND come from the germline V gene (reference sequence). V dropped 10 bases and J dropped 2; count of bases not matched to a gene: 11. This CDR3 reads CATQKGQGAYNEQFF. The CDR3 nucleotides are TGTGCCACCCAGAAGGGCCAGGGGGCCTACAATGAGCAGTTCTTC.

Note on this clone: The same CDR3 can be traced to other DNA sequences in this sample. The chain employs TRBV9 and TRBJ1-4; D is uncertain. The CDR3 covers 12 residues. Trimming left V 5 bases short and J 7 bases short, with 9 bases between. Germline lookup yields CDR1 SGDLS and CDR2 YYNGEE. The CDR3 sequence is CASSLSGEKLFF. In nucleotides, the CDR3 is TGTGCCAGCAGTCTGTCGGGTGAAAAACTGTTTTTT.

This chain uses TRBV6-1 with TRBJ2-6; 9 bases match TRBD1. CDR1 is MNHNS and CDR2 is SASEGT in the germline V gene. V dropped 0 bases and J dropped 2; count of bases not matched to a gene: 5. The CDR3 extends over 18 amino acids. The CDR3 coding sequence is TGTGCCAGCAGTGAAGCAGGGACAGGGTGGACTGGGGCCAACGTCCTGACTTTC. Residues: CASSEAGTGWTGANVLTF.

The genes are TRBV19 and TRBJ1-6, with 8 bases lining up with TRBD1. CDR3 length equals 15 residues. J was trimmed by 6 bases and V by 5 bases; bases with no gene match: 6. Germline CDR1 is LNHDA and CDR2 is SQIVND (reference sequence). Here the CDR3 DNA reads TGTGCCAGTAGTGAGGGACAGGTGTTTAATTCACCCCTCCACTTT. This sequence encodes CASSEGQVFNSPLHF.

The gene calls are TRBV24-1 and TRBJ1-5, with no clear D. CDR1 KGHDR and CDR2 SFDVKD come from the germline V gene. This CDR3 is 16 amino acids long. V lost 1 base and J lost 9, with 18 bases in between. The CDR3 DNA is TGTGCCACCAGTGATTTCGAATGGGGAGCCGATCGGCCCCAGCATTTT. Residues: CATSDFEWGADRPQHF.

The chain uses TRBV7-3 and TRBJ2-3; TRBD1 agrees at 7 bases. CDR1 and CDR2 (germline): SGHTA, FQGTGA. This CDR3 comprises 13 residues. The V segment lost 2 bases and the J segment 6 bases; nucleotides outside the gene matches: 2. CDR3 in DNA: TGTGCCAGCAGCTTAGACAGGGCCGATACGCAGTATTTT. It is translated as CASSLDRADTQYF.

J is TRBJ2-2 and V is TRBV5-6; 10 positions match TRBD1. CDR1 is SGHDT, CDR2 YYEEEE, per germline. This CDR3 region has 17 residues. The ends lost 2 bases at V and 4 bases at J; junction bases unmatched: 8. CDR3 amino acids: CASSFSLGQGTTGELFF. Written as DNA, the CDR3 is TGTGCCAGCAGCTTTTCTTTGGGACAGGGGACCACCGGGGAGCTGTTTTTT. The whole variable domain, filled in from reference TRBV5-6 and TRBJ2-2, reads DAGVTQSPTHLIKTRGQQVTLRCSPKSGHDTVSWYQQALGQGPQFIFQYYEEEERQRGNFPDRFSGHQFPNYSSELNVNALLLGDSALYLCASSFSLGQGTTGELFFGEGSRLTVL.

This sequence joins TRBV3-1 (or the pseudogene TRBV3-2) and TRBJ1-2; D not resolved. The germline V gene has CDR1 LGHDT and CDR2 YNNKEL (reference sequence). The CDR3 spans 12 residues. Trimming took 8 bases from V and 0 from J, leaving 7 bases between them. For the CDR3, the DNA is TGTGCCAGCGCGGGATCTAACTATGGCTACACCTTC. Its translation: CASAGSNYGYTF.

The gene calls are TRBV9 and TRBJ1-4; TRBD1 matches 11 bases. The J segment lost 4 bases and the V segment lost 6 bases, leaving 11 bases of the junction unmatched. Germline CDR1 SGDLS, CDR2 YYNGEE. The CDR3 has 17 amino acids. In DNA, the CDR3 is TGTGCCAGCACCAAAGGACAGGGGGCTGGGGTTAATGAAAAACTGTTTTTT. It codes for CASTKGQGAGVNEKLFF. Using reference TRBV9 and TRBJ1-4 for the parts outside the CDR3, the full variable domain is DSGVTQTPKHLITATGQRVTLRCSPRSGDLSVYWYQQSLDQGLQFLIQYYNGEERAKGNILERFSAQQFPDLHSELNLSSLELGDSALYFCASTKGQGAGVNEKLFFGSGTQLSVL.

The J gene is TRBJ1-5, the V gene TRBV6-5; D ambiguous. There are 15 residues in the CDR3. Germline V gene sequence: CDR1 MNHEY, CDR2 SVGAGI. Between the trimmed V and J ends, which lost 0 bases and 7 bases, there was a span of 13 bases. CDR3 DNA: TGTGCCAGCAGTTACTCGTCAGTAAGTGAACAGCCCCAGCATTTT. This sequence encodes CASSYSSVSEQPQHF.

This chain joins TRBV7-9 and TRBJ1-4, with a possible D match to TRBD1 (6 bases). CDR3 length equals 15 residues. CDR1 and CDR2 (germline): SEHNR, FQNEAQ (reference sequence). Trimming removed 2 bases from V and 5 bases from J, with 12 bases in between. CDR3 nucleotide sequence: TGTGCCAGCAGCTTACCCCAAGGACAGAATGAAAAACTGTTTTTT. Amino acids: CASSLPQGQNEKLFF.

The J gene is TRBJ2-5, the V gene TRBV11-2, with 11 bases aligning to TRBD2. The germline CDR1 and CDR2 sequences are SGHAT and FQNNGV. V dropped 5 bases and J dropped 5; count of bases not matched to a gene: 7. This CDR3 region has 15 residues. CDR3 in amino acids: CASSLLAGASETQYF. As DNA, the CDR3 is TGTGCCAGCAGCCTACTAGCGGGGGCCTCGGAGACCCAGTACTTC. Full variable domain (remainder filled in from reference TRBV11-2 and TRBJ2-5): EAGVAQSPRYKIIEKRQSVAFWCNPISGHATLYWYQQILGQGPKLLIQFQNNGVVDDSQLPKDRFSAERLKGVDSTLKIQPAKLEDSAVYLCASSLLAGASETQYFGPGTRLLVL.

The CDR3 DNA is TGTGCCAGCAGCAATCCCGGGTCTGAAGCTTTCTTT. Translation gives CASSNPGSEAFF. V gene TRBV21-1 combines with J gene TRBJ1-1. TRBV21-1 counts as a pseudogene. The CDR3 is 12 amino acids.

With respect to this clone: Other DNA sequences of this sample code for an identical CDR3. CDR3 loop: CASSQGGGNTIYF. The CDR3 DNA is TGTGCCAGCAGCCAGGGCGGGGGAAACACCATATATTTT. The J gene is TRBJ1-3, the V gene TRBV3-1 (or the pseudogene TRBV3-2); the D is unclear. The CDR3 covers 13 residues. Germline V gene sequence: CDR1 LGHDT, CDR2 YNNKEL (reference sequence). V gave up 3 bases and J gave up 4 bases, with 7 bases separating them.

V usage is TRBV5-1 and J usage is TRBJ1-1; unclear D gene. CDR3 length: 16 amino acids. The ends were cut back, 4 bases at V and 2 bases at J, with 18 bases in the middle. Looked up from germline, CDR1 is SGHRS and CDR2 is YFSETQ. CDR3 loop: CASSGGNLDLNTEAFF. CDR3 in DNA: TGCGCCAGCAGCGGCGGGAATTTGGACTTAAACACTGAAGCTTTCTTT.

This clone was recorded once. The chain employs TRBV24-1 and TRBJ2-3, with 7 bases lining up with TRBD2. CDR1 is KGHDR, CDR2 SFDVKD, per germline. The CDR3 is made up of 16 amino acids. J gave up 1 base and V 2 bases, and 5 bases lay outside the gene matches. CDR3 in DNA: TGTGCCACCAGTGATTGGGGGGGACTTGGCACAGATACGCAGTATTTT. Protein product: CATSDWGGLGTDTQYF.

The chain combines TRBV5-1 with TRBJ1-6; 7 positions match TRBD1. V shed 4 bases and J 9 bases; nucleotides not matched to a gene: 16. The germline V gene has CDR1 SGHRS and CDR2 YFSETQ. The CDR3 extends over 17 amino acids. In DNA, the CDR3 is TGCGCCAGCAGCCCAGCCCCACCGAAGGGGGCATTTTCACCCCTCCACTTT. Its translation is CASSPAPPKGAFSPLHF.